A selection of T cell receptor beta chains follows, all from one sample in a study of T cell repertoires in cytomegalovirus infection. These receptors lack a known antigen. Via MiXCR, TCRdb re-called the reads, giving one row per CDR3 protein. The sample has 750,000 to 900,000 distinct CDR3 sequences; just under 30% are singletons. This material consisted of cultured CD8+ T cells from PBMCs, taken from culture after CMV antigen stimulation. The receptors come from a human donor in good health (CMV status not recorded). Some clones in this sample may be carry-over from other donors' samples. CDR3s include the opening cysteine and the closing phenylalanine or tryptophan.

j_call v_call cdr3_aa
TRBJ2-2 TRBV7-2 CASSFRGLAGGVGELFF
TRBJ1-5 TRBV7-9 CASSPLEGFNQPQHF
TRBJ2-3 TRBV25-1 CASSEYFRDRSSTDTQYF
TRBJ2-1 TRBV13 CASSSSQLTSAQGSSYNEQFF
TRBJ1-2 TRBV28 CASSFLGFDYYGYTF
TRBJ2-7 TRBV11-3 CASSPRGFTEQYF
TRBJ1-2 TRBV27 CASSLTAQGRGYGYTF
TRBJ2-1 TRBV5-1 CASGSSSGGPNGNEQFF
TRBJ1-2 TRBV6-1 CASSELGDYGYTF
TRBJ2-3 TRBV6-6 CASSYLRGLTDTQYF
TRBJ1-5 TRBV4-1 CASSQDATVARQPQHF
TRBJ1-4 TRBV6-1 CASSEGRQGPFEKLFF
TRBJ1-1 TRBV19 CASSPGPGPKNTEAFF
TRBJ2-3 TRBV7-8 CASSQYSGTGGGDTQYF
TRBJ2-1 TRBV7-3 CASSSRQGRDEQFF
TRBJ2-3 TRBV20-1 CSADSGASTDTQYF
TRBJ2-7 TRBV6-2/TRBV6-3 CASSYSDAYEQYF
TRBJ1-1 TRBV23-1 CASSQDRVINTEAFF
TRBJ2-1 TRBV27 CASSSQVYSYNEQFF
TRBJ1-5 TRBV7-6 CASSLSLNQPQHF
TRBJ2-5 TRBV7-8 CASSLAPHSPWAQYF
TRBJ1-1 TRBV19 CASSKTVYMNTEAFF
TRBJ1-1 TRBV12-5 CASGGGQTFF
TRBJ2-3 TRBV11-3 CASSTGSGAPGGDTQYF
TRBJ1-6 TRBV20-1 CSARSPTGNSPLHF
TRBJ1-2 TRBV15 CATSRELTEPNYGYTF
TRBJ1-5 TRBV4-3 CASSQDLVGLQPQHF
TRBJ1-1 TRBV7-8 CASSPLTGMNTEAFF
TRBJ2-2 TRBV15 CATSREGDTGELFF
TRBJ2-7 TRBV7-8 CASRLTIASAYEQYF
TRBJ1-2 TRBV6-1 CASKEGTGTAYGYTF
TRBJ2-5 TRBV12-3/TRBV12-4 CASGRGDQETQYF
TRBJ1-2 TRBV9 CASSVGPLDRNYGYTF
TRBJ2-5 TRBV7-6 CASSSPDRGGETQYF
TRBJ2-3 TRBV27 CASSPRFGGGTDTQYF
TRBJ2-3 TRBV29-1 CSVDSGTHTDTQYF
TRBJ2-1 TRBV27 CASSLQLAGGLEQFF
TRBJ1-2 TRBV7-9 CASAGQQNYGYTF
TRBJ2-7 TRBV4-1 CASSQGVAPLAREQYF
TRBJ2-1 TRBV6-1 CASRGTYRSGNEQFF
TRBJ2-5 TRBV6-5 CASSYEPGPYISETQYF
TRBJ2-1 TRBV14 CASSQDGTVGLARGEQFF
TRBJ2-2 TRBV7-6 CASSLVRYTRTGELFF
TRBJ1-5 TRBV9 CVSSPSWEWGSNQPQHF
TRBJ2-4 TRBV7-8 CASSTRGTTDKNIQYF
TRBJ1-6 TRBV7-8 CASSSGTLSYNSPLHF
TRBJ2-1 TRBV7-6 CASSYRARGYNEQFF
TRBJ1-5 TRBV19 CASSHRAERGNQPQHF
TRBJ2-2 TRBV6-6 CASILTQGPTGELFF
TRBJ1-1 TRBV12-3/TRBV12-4 CASSYRPGGTEAFF
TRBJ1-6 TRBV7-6 CASSLGGMDNSPLHF
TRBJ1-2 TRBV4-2 CASSQSLPDSLSNYGYTF
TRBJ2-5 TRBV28 CASSTPPRAETQYF
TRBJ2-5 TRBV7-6 CASSTLAGGPDGQYF
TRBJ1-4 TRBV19 CASSIEGLSEKLFF
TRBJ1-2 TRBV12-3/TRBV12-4 CASSLALGGWDYGYTF